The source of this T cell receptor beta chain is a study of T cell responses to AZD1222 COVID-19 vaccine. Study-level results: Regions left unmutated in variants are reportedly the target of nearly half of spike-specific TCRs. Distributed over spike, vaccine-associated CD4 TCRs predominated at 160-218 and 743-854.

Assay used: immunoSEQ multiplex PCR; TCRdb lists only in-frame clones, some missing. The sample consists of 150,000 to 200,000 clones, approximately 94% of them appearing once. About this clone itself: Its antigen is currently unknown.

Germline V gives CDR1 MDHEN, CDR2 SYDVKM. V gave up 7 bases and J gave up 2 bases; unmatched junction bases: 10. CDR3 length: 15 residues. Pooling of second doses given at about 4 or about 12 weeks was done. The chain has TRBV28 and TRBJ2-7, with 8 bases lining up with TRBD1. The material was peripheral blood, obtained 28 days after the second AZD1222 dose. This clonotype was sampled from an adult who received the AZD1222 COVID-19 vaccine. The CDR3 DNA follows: TGTGCCAGCATCAATAGACAGGGGCGCCCCTACGAGCAGTACTTC. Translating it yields CASINRQGRPYEQYF. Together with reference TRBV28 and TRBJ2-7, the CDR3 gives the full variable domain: DVKVTQSSRYLVKRTGEKVFLECVQDMDHENMFWYRQDPGLGLRLIYFSYDVKMKEKGDIPEGYSVSREKKERFSLILESASTNQTSMYLCASINRQGRPYEQYFGPGTRLTVT.